This passage covers 30 T cell receptor beta chains from one sample sequenced in a study of blood T cell repertoires in COVID-19. The protocol was immunoSEQ multiplex PCR, while the TCRdb copy is restricted to in-frame clones and leaves out a portion. The sample has some 80,000 clones; roughly 90% are singletons. Sequenced sample: peripheral blood. The receptors here all came from a human donor in a cohort sampled during active COVID-19.

This clone has a handful of counts. The rearrangement joins TRBV4-1 to TRBJ2-7, with 10 nucleotides matching TRBD1. J gave up 5 bases and V 1 base, and 14 bases lay outside the gene matches. The CDR3 totals 18 residues. Germline V gene sequence: CDR1 MGHRA, CDR2 YSYEKL. The CDR3 loop is CASSQVIYLGTGDHEQYF. CDR3 nucleotides: TGCGCCAGCAGCCAAGTTATCTATCTAGGGACAGGGGACCACGAGCAGTACTTC.

The genes are TRBV11-2 and TRBJ2-1, with D unresolved. Trimming left V 1 base short and J 3 bases short, with 10 bases between. CDR3 length equals 15 residues. CDR1 and CDR2 from the germline V gene are SGHAT and FQNNGV. The CDR3: CASSLALEYYNEQFF. CDR3 sequence (DNA): TGTGCCAGCAGCTTAGCATTAGAGTACTACAATGAGCAGTTCTTC.

This clone was counted a single time. V is TRBV4-1 and J is TRBJ1-2, with TRBD1 matching over 9 bases. This CDR3 spans 15 amino acids. V was clipped by 2 bases and J by 8 bases; unmatched bases: 9. The germline V gene has CDR1 MGHRA and CDR2 YSYEKL. The CDR3 coding sequence is TGCGCCAGCAGCCAATTAGAACAGGGGGCGCGAGGCTACACCTTC. Its translation: CASSQLEQGARGYTF.

This clone was seen only a few times. This chain uses TRBV23-1 with TRBJ2-7; D is possibly TRBD1 (6 bases). TRBV23-1 is an open reading frame, and its role is uncertain. V dropped 0 bases and J dropped 0 bases, with 24 bases sitting between them. CDR3 size: 20 residues. CDR3 coding DNA: TGCGCCAGCAGTCAATCGTGGGCGACAGGCCTGCGGCCAAGCTCCTACGAGCAGTACTTC. It is translated as CASSQSWATGLRPSSYEQYF.

The CDR3 coding sequence is TGTGCCAGTAGACCCTACTCCGGGACAGGGACTTCGGGCAATCAGCCCCAGCATTTT. This codes for CASRPYSGTGTSGNQPQHF. The chain uses TRBV19 and TRBJ1-5; 9 positions agree with TRBD1. The germline CDR1 and CDR2 sequences are LNHDA and SQIVND (reference sequence). This CDR3 comprises 19 residues. V lost 6 bases to trimming and J lost 2 bases; unmatched junction nucleotides: 17.

The chain carries TRBV24-1 and TRBJ2-1; 7 nucleotides agree with TRBD2. Germline values: CDR1 KGHDR, CDR2 SFDVKD. The V segment lost 2 bases and the J segment 2 bases; nucleotides outside the gene matches: 5. This CDR3 comprises 16 residues. Here the CDR3 DNA reads TGTGCCACCAGTGATTCCGCGGGAGTAGCCTACAATGAGCAGTTCTTC. Translation: CATSDSAGVAYNEQFF.

The chain links TRBV18 to TRBJ2-3; D gene uncertain. Germline CDR1 is KGHSH and CDR2 is LQKENI. Trimming shortened V by 4 bases and J by 0 bases, and 14 bases separated the two germline ends. This CDR3 spans 16 amino acids. The CDR3 nucleotides are TGTGCCAGCTCACTGAGGCTCAAGGTTAGCACAGATACGCAGTATTTT. Protein product: CASSLRLKVSTDTQYF.

The chain links TRBV2 to TRBJ1-4, with D perhaps matching TRBD1 (6 bases). The germline V and J ends were trimmed by 7 bases and 8 bases, with 14 bases remaining between them. The CDR3 has 13 residues. CDR1 is SNHLY and CDR2 is FYNNEI in the germline V gene. This chain's CDR3 is CASIRGSGEKLFF. The CDR3 region has the DNA TGTGCCAGCATCAGGGGTTCGGGAGAAAAACTGTTTTTT.

The chain couples TRBV24-1 to TRBJ1-5; tentative D call: TRBD1 (6 bases). Germline V CDR1 and CDR2: KGHDR, SFDVKD. V lost 2 bases, J lost 7 bases, and 11 bases lay in between. The CDR3 runs to 14 residues. This CDR3 is CATSDSGTRQPQHF. CDR3 in DNA: TGTGCCACCAGTGATTCGGGGACACGACAGCCCCAGCATTTT.

This rearrangement joins TRBV5-1 to TRBJ1-4, with D hard to call. In germline, CDR1 is SGHRS, CDR2 YFSETQ. The CDR3 runs to 15 residues. The germline V and J ends were trimmed by 1 base and 0 bases, with 7 bases remaining between them. CDR3 coding DNA: TGCGCCAGCAGCTTGAACTTTGCAACTAATGAAAAACTGTTTTTT. Protein sequence: CASSLNFATNEKLFF.

V and J are TRBV19 and TRBJ2-1; the D gene is possibly TRBD1 (6 bases). Germline lookup yields CDR1 LNHDA and CDR2 SQIVND (reference sequence). Between the trimmed V and J ends, which lost 6 bases and 2 bases, there was a span of 11 bases. This CDR3 region has 14 residues. CDR3 bases: TGTGCCAGTAGGTCCGGGACAACCTACAATGAGCAGTTCTTC. It codes for CASRSGTTYNEQFF. The full variable domain, completed using reference TRBV19 and TRBJ2-1, is DGGITQSPKYLFRKEGQNVTLSCEQNLNHDAMYWYRQDPGQGLRLIYYSQIVNDFQKGDIAEGYSVSREKKESFPLTVTSAQKNPTAFYLCASRSGTTYNEQFFGPGTRLTVL.

This clone has just one count. The chain carries TRBV4-1 and TRBJ2-6; 9 nucleotides align to TRBD1. Trimming took 0 bases from V and 2 from J; bases not matched to a gene: 8. Germline loops: CDR1 MGHRA, CDR2 YSYEKL. This CDR3 spans 19 amino acids. The CDR3 coding sequence is TGCGCCAGCAGCCAAGACCCGGGACAGGGATTTGCTGGGGCCAACGTCCTGACTTTC. Its translation is CASSQDPGQGFAGANVLTF.

The chain couples TRBV3-1 (or the pseudogene TRBV3-2) to TRBJ1-5; TRBD1 aligns across 8 bases. From germline, CDR1 is LGHDT and CDR2 YNNKEL (reference sequence). V lost 4 bases, J lost 1 base, and 3 bases stayed unmatched. The CDR3 consists of 15 residues. CDR3 in DNA: TGTGCCAGCAGCCGGACAGGGATGAGCAATCAGCCCCAGCATTTT. As protein: CASSRTGMSNQPQHF.

This clone was recorded at least ten times. The chain carries TRBV28 and TRBJ2-7; a possible D gene is TRBD1 (6 bases). Trimming shortened V by 5 bases and J by 5 bases, and 19 bases separated the two germline ends. The CDR3 spans 15 residues. From germline, CDR1 is MDHEN and CDR2 SYDVKM. The CDR3 sequence is CASSAPGTKKDEQYF. The DNA for the CDR3 is TGTGCCAGCAGTGCTCCCGGGACAAAAAAAGACGAGCAGTACTTC.

This rearrangement joins TRBV7-9 to TRBJ1-2; possible D gene TRBD1, 5 bases. This CDR3 has 15 residues. The ends were cut back, 5 bases at V and 4 bases at J, with 17 bases in the middle. Germline values: CDR1 SEHNR, CDR2 FQNEAQ (reference sequence). As DNA, the CDR3 is TGTGCCAGCAGCCCTGTCGGGGGAGGTGGCTATGGCTACACCTTC. Translated: CASSPVGGGGYGYTF.

The chain has TRBV7-2 and TRBJ2-7, with 10 bases aligning to TRBD2. V shed 6 bases, J shed 0 bases, and the junction held 14 bases outside the gene matches. The CDR3 length is 18 residues. In germline, CDR1 is SGHTA, CDR2 FQGNSA. CDR3 region: CASRETGTSVLVSYEQYF. CDR3 sequence (DNA): TGTGCCAGCAGGGAAACCGGGACTAGCGTTCTAGTCTCCTACGAGCAGTACTTC. The full variable domain, with the rest looked up from reference TRBV7-2 and TRBJ2-7, is GAGVSQSPSNKVTEKGKDVELRCDPISGHTALYWYRQSLGQGLEFLIYFQGNSAPDKSGLPSDRFSAERTGGSVSTLTIQRTQQEDSAVYLCASRETGTSVLVSYEQYFGPGTRLTVT.

J is TRBJ2-7 and V is TRBV19; 11 nucleotides agree with TRBD2. Per the germline V gene, CDR1 is LNHDA and CDR2 is SQIVND (reference sequence). With V trimmed by 7 bases and J by 5 bases, 4 bases remained unmatched. This CDR3 has 13 residues. CDR3 bases: TGTGCCAGTACCACTAGCGGGAGAGACGAGCAGTACTTC. Its protein is CASTTSGRDEQYF. Complete variable domain (other parts from reference TRBV19 and TRBJ2-7): DGGITQSPKYLFRKEGQNVTLSCEQNLNHDAMYWYRQDPGQGLRLIYYSQIVNDFQKGDIAEGYSVSREKKESFPLTVTSAQKNPTAFYLCASTTSGRDEQYFGPGTRLTVT.

The J gene is TRBJ2-2, the V gene TRBV5-8, with TRBD2 matching 11 bases. V was clipped by 0 bases and J by 4 bases; unmatched bases: 5. The CDR3 covers 17 residues. Per the germline V gene, CDR1 is SGHTS and CDR2 is YDEGEE. CDR3 DNA: TGTGCCAGCAGCTTGGCCGGGACTAGCGGATCCACCGGGGAGCTGTTTTTT. Residues: CASSLAGTSGSTGELFF.

The V call is TRBV24-1, the J call TRBJ1-1; 7 bases map to TRBD1. CDR1 and CDR2 (germline): KGHDR, SFDVKD. This CDR3 region has 18 residues. Trimming removed 4 bases from V and 4 bases from J; junction bases left unmatched: 17. As DNA, the CDR3 is TGTGCCACCAGTGAACTACAGGGGTCTTCTCGCAAGGGCACTGAAGCTTTCTTT. Translated, it gives CATSELQGSSRKGTEAFF.

J is TRBJ1-2 and V is TRBV7-9; 12 bases map to TRBD1. V dropped 6 bases and J dropped 2; count of bases not matched to a gene: 10. The V gene's germline CDR1 is SEHNR and CDR2 FQNEAQ (reference sequence). This CDR3 is built from 17 residues. The CDR3, as DNA: TGTGCCAGCAGTGGGCCGGGACAGGGGGCCGAGAACTATGGCTACACCTTC. It translates to CASSGPGQGAENYGYTF.

The chain uses TRBV6-6 and TRBJ2-2, with 9 bases that match TRBD1. With 5 bases clipped from V and 5 bases from J, the junction kept 6 bases outside the gene matches. The CDR3 length is 15 residues. CDR1 and CDR2 from the germline V gene are MNHNY and SVGAGI (reference sequence). The DNA of the CDR3 is TGTGCCAGCAGTCCCCGGGACAGGGTAACCGGGGAGCTGTTTTTT. Protein product: CASSPRDRVTGELFF.

The chain's CDR3 is CASSISRGTTGELFF. The CDR3 nucleotides are TGTGCCAGTAGTATATCAAGGGGCACGACCGGGGAGCTGTTTTTT. V and J are TRBV19 and TRBJ2-2; tentatively, D is TRBD1 (5 bases). V was clipped by 2 bases and J by 5 bases, with 12 bases between them. CDR1 is LNHDA and CDR2 is SQIVND in the germline V gene (reference sequence). The CDR3 length is 15 residues. The full variable domain, completed using reference TRBV19 and TRBJ2-2, is DGGITQSPKYLFRKEGQNVTLSCEQNLNHDAMYWYRQDPGQGLRLIYYSQIVNDFQKGDIAEGYSVSREKKESFPLTVTSAQKNPTAFYLCASSISRGTTGELFFGEGSRLTVL.

The chain couples TRBV5-8 to TRBJ1-5; D may be TRBD1 (5 bases). Between the trimmed V and J ends, which lost 0 bases and 4 bases, there was a span of 8 bases. CDR1 is SGHTS and CDR2 is YDEGEE in the germline V gene. The CDR3 loop spans 14 amino acids. CDR3 protein: CASSLGQRNQPQHF. In nucleotides, the CDR3 is TGTGCCAGCAGCTTGGGACAGAGGAATCAGCCCCAGCATTTT.

V usage is TRBV28 and J usage is TRBJ1-1; possibly TRBD1 for D (5 bases). Germline V gene data show CDR1 as MDHEN and CDR2 as SYDVKM. CDR3 length: 18 amino acids. Trimming shortened V by 4 bases and J by 5 bases, and 26 bases separated the two germline ends. The CDR3: CASSSPRGGVMKGTEAFF. The CDR3, as DNA: TGTGCCAGCAGTTCTCCCCGCGGAGGGGTTATGAAAGGGACTGAAGCTTTCTTT. The full variable domain, rest sourced from reference TRBV28 and TRBJ1-1, is DVKVTQSSRYLVKRTGEKVFLECVQDMDHENMFWYRQDPGLGLRLIYFSYDVKMKEKGDIPEGYSVSREKKERFSLILESASTNQTSMYLCASSSPRGGVMKGTEAFFGQGTRLTVV.

The rearrangement joins TRBV19 to TRBJ1-1; 7 nucleotides line up with TRBD1. With V trimmed by 4 bases and J by 4 bases, 3 bases remained unmatched. The CDR3 runs to 13 residues. Germline CDR1 reads LNHDA; CDR2 reads SQIVND (reference sequence). Here the CDR3 reads CASSSTGATEAFF. CDR3 in DNA: TGTGCCAGTAGTAGCACAGGGGCCACTGAAGCTTTCTTT.

V gene TRBV19 combines with J gene TRBJ1-1; tentatively, D is TRBD1 (6 bases). V was cut by 5 bases and J by 4 bases, with 17 bases left in between. Per germline, CDR1 LNHDA and CDR2 SQIVND (reference sequence). The CDR3 has 15 amino acids. The CDR3 is CASSGQDSLGTEAFF. Here the CDR3 DNA reads TGTGCCAGTAGTGGCCAGGACAGTCTCGGCACTGAAGCTTTCTTT.

The chain has TRBV19 and TRBJ2-1; D may be TRBD2 (7 bases). The V gene's germline CDR1 is LNHDA and CDR2 SQIVND (reference sequence). The germline V and J ends were trimmed by 5 bases and 0 bases, with 17 bases remaining between them. This CDR3 is 17 amino acids long. The CDR3 DNA reads TGTGCCAGTAGTCCCTGGGGGGGCAGCAGCTCCTACAATGAGCAGTTCTTC. It specifies CASSPWGGSSSYNEQFF. The complete variable domain, with remaining parts taken from reference TRBV19 and TRBJ2-1, reads DGGITQSPKYLFRKEGQNVTLSCEQNLNHDAMYWYRQDPGQGLRLIYYSQIVNDFQKGDIAEGYSVSREKKESFPLTVTSAQKNPTAFYLCASSPWGGSSSYNEQFFGPGTRLTVL.

CDR3 nucleotide sequence: TGTGCCAGTAGTATTGGGCGGGGGGTACCTGGGGAGACCCAGTACTTC. Its protein is CASSIGRGVPGETQYF. The chain carries TRBV19 and TRBJ2-5; 8 bases are shared with TRBD2. CDR3 length: 16 residues. Germline-derived CDR1 and CDR2 are LNHDA and SQIVND (reference sequence). The junction had 11 bases not matched to a gene; V was cut back by 3 bases and J by 5 bases. The entire variable domain, with the rest obtained from reference TRBV19 and TRBJ2-5, is as follows: DGGITQSPKYLFRKEGQNVTLSCEQNLNHDAMYWYRQDPGQGLRLIYYSQIVNDFQKGDIAEGYSVSREKKESFPLTVTSAQKNPTAFYLCASSIGRGVPGETQYFGPGTRLLVL.

The rearrangement uses TRBV20-1 and TRBJ2-3; 11 bases line up with TRBD2. The CDR3 length is 15 residues. Germline lookup yields CDR1 DFQATT and CDR2 SNEGSKA (reference sequence). V lost 3 bases, J lost 3 bases, and 5 bases stayed unmatched. CDR3 region: CSASLVAGGTDTQYF. CDR3 DNA sequence: TGCAGTGCTAGTCTAGTAGCGGGGGGGACAGATACGCAGTATTTT.

The CDR3 sequence is CASGTGQTNGPDTQYF. Written as DNA, the CDR3 is TGTGCTAGTGGTACTGGACAGACCAATGGGCCAGATACGCAGTATTTT. The gene calls are TRBV12-5 and TRBJ2-3, with D possibly matching TRBD1 (6 bases). CDR1 is LGHNT, CDR2 FRNRAP, per germline. CDR3 size: 16 residues. With 5 bases removed from V and 4 bases from J, the gap between germline ends came to 19 bases. The complete variable domain, with remaining parts taken from reference TRBV12-5 and TRBJ2-3, reads DARVTQTPRHKVTEMGQEVTMRCQPILGHNTVFWYRQTMMQGLELLAYFRNRAPLDDSGMPKDRFSAEMPDATLATLKIQPSEPRDSAVYFCASGTGQTNGPDTQYFGPGTRLTVL.